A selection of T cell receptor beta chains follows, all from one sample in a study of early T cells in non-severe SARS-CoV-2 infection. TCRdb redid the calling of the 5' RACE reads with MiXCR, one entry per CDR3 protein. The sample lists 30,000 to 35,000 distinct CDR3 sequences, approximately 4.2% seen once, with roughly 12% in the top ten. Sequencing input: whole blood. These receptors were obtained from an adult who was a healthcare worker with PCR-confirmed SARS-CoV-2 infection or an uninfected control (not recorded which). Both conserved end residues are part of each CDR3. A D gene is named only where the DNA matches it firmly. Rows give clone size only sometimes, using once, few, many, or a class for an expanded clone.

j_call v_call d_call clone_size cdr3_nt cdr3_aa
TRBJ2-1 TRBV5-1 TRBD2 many TGCGCCAGCAGCCAAGCGGGAGGGCTATCCTACAATGAGCAGTTCTTC CASSQAGGLSYNEQFF
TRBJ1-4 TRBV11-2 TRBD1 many TGTGCCAGCAGCTTTTCACAGGGGATAGCAAAACTGTTTTTT CASSFSQGIAKLFF
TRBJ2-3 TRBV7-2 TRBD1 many TGTGCCAGCAGCTTCGGGGTCAGGGGGTCGGTAGTGGCAGATACGCAGTATTTT CASSFGVRGSVVADTQYF
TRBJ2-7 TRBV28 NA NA TGTGCCAGCAGCCCCCTCGGGGACACGGGGGCCTACGAGCAGTACTTC CASSPLGDTGAYEQYF
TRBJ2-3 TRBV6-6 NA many TGTGCCAGCACCTACACAGATACGCAGTATTTT CASTYTDTQYF
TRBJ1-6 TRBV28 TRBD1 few TGTGCCAGCAGTGCATACAGGGGTCATAATTCACCCCTCCACTTT CASSAYRGHNSPLHF
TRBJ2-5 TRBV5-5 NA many TGTGCCAGCAGCTTGGCGGCAGTCCAAGAGACCCAGTACTTC CASSLAAVQETQYF
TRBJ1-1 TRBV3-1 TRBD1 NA TGTGCCAGCAGCCTAACCAGGGGGGGAGAGAACACTGAAGCTTTCTTT CASSLTRGGENTEAFF
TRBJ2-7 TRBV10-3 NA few TGTGCCATCAGTGAGTCGAAGGAGCAGTACTTC CAISESKEQYF
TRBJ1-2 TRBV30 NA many TGTGCCTGGAGTGCAGGGACTAACTATGGCTACACCTTC CAWSAGTNYGYTF
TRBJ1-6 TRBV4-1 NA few TGCGCCAGCAGCCAAGAAGCTATCAGCTCCTATAATTCACCCCTCCACTTT CASSQEAISSYNSPLHF
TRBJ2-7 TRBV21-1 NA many TGTGCCAGCAGCAGCCGGGACAGGGGCGCCGAGCAGTACTTC CASSSRDRGAEQYF
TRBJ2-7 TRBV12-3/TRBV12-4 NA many TGTGCCAGCAGTTTCCCGGGGCAGGGTGCCTACGAGCAGTACTTC CASSFPGQGAYEQYF
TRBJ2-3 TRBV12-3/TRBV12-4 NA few TGTGCCTCCCGGATTAGCGTCGATACGCAGTATTTT CASRISVDTQYF
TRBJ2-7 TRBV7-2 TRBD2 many TGTGCCAGCAGCACTAGCGGTCCCAAGGAGCAGTACTTC CASSTSGPKEQYF
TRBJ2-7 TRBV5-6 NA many TGTGCCAGCAGCTTCAAAGCAGGGACAACCACCTACGAGCAGTACTTC CASSFKAGTTTYEQYF
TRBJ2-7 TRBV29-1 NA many TGCAGCGTTGAGGTAGGGCAGGCGGGGTTCGAGCAGTACTTC CSVEVGQAGFEQYF
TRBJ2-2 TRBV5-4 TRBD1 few TGTGCCAGCACCCTGACAGGGGGATTCACCGGGGAGCTGTTTTTT CASTLTGGFTGELFF
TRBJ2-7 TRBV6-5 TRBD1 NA TGTGCCAGCAGTTACCCCGACAGGGGGGGGTCGTACGAGCAGTACTTC CASSYPDRGGSYEQYF
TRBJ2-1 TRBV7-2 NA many TGTGCCAGCAGCTTAGCTTTTGTCAATGAGCAGTTCTTC CASSLAFVNEQFF
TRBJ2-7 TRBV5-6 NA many TGTGCCAGCAGCTTGTATGCAGGGACCTACGAGCAGTACTTC CASSLYAGTYEQYF
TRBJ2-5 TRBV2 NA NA TGTGCCAGCAATCAGGGGCGCGGGGAGACCCAGTACTTC CASNQGRGETQYF
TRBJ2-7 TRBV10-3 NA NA TGTGCCATCAGTGAGGGGTTAGACAGACACGAGCAGTACTTC CAISEGLDRHEQYF
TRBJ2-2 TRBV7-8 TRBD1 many TGTGCCAGCAGCGACCGGGACAGGGGGCCCGGGGAGCTGTTTTTT CASSDRDRGPGELFF
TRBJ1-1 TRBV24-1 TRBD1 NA TGTGCCACCAGTGAAGCAGGGGGTACTGAAGCTTTCTTT CATSEAGGTEAFF
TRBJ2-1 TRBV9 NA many TGTGCCAGCAGCGTAGACGTGGGGAAGCAGTTCTTC CASSVDVGKQFF
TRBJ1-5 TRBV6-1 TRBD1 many TGTGCCAGCAGTGCACAGGGGGCTAGGAGCAATCAGCCCCAGCATTTT CASSAQGARSNQPQHF
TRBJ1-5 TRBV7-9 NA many TGTGCCAGCAGCTTATTGGGGCAGGGGAATAGCAATCAGCCCCAGCATTTT CASSLLGQGNSNQPQHF
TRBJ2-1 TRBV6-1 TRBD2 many TGTGCCAGCAAGCCGGGACTAGCGGACTACAATGAGCAGTTCTTC CASKPGLADYNEQFF
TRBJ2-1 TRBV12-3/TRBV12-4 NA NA TGTGCCAGCAGTCCGACTGCACATGAGCAGTTCTTC CASSPTAHEQFF
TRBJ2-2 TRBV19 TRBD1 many TGTGCCAGTAGTATCCGGACAGGGGTGAATACCGGGGAGCTGTTTTTT CASSIRTGVNTGELFF
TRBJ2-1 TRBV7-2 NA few TGTGCCAGCAGCTTAGACGTGGGGCGGCAGTTCTTC CASSLDVGRQFF
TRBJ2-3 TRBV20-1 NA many TGCAGTGCTAGCAAACTCGACTCGAGGGCAGATACGCAGTATTTT CSASKLDSRADTQYF
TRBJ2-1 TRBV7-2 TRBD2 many TGTGCCAGCAGGTCAAGAGGTTCGGGACTAGCGGAAAACTACAATGAGCAGTTCTTC CASRSRGSGLAENYNEQFF
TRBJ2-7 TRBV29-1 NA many TGCAGCGTTGGGGAGGCCAGGGGCAGGGCGTGGCAGTACTTC CSVGEARGRAWQYF
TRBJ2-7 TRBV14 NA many TGTGCCAGCAGCCCCTCCGGCTACGAGCAGTACTTC CASSPSGYEQYF
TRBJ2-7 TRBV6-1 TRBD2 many TGTGCCAGCAGTGCGCGGGGGAGCTCCTACGAGCAGTACTTC CASSARGSSYEQYF
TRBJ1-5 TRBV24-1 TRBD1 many TGTGCCACCAGTGACCAACGGGAGGGGGCGCGAGGACAGCCCCAGCATTTT CATSDQREGARGQPQHF
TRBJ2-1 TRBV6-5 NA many TGTGCCAGCAGTTATACCCATCTTGCTGAGCAGTTCTTC CASSYTHLAEQFF
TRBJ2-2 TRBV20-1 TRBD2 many TGCAGTGCTGCTCCGGAGCGGGGTTACACCGGGGAGCTGTTTTTT CSAAPERGYTGELFF
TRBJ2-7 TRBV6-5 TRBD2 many TGTGCCAGCAGTTACCAGCCGCGGGAGGGGAACGAGCAGTACTTC CASSYQPREGNEQYF
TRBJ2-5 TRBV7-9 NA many TGTGCCAGCAGCGCCTTCCCGGGCAGCAAGCAAGAGACCCAGTACTTC CASSAFPGSKQETQYF
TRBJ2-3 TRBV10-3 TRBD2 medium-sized TGTGCCATCAGGACTAGCGGAGGGACAGATACGCAGTATTTT CAIRTSGGTDTQYF
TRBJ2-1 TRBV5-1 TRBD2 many TGCGCCAGCAGCATGACTAGCGGGGTAAACAATGAGCAGTTCTTC CASSMTSGVNNEQFF
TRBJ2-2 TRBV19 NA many TGTGCCAGTAGTACCACAGGGCAGGGGGAGCTGTTTTTT CASSTTGQGELFF
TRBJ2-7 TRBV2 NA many TGTGCCAGCACCCAAAGGGCCTTTGGCTACGAGCAGTACTTC CASTQRAFGYEQYF
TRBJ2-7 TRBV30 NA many TGTGCCTGGAGTGAGGCTTCCTACGAGCAGTACTTC CAWSEASYEQYF
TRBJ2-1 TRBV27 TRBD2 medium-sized TGTGCCAGCAGTCTCATTAGCGGGGGGAACAATGAGCAGTTCTTC CASSLISGGNNEQFF
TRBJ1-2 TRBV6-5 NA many TGTGCCAGCAGTTACTCCGCCCCCAGTTATGGCTACACCTTC CASSYSAPSYGYTF
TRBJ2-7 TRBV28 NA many TGTGCCAGCAGTCACTTGTACGGGGTAAACGAGCAGTACTTC CASSHLYGVNEQYF
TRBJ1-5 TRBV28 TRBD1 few TGTGCCAGCAGTTTTCCAGGGGGCGGTCAGCCCCAGCATTTT CASSFPGGGQPQHF
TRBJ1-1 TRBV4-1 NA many TGCGCCAGCATGGCAGGGATGAACACTGAAGCTTTCTTT CASMAGMNTEAFF
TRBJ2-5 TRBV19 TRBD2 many TGTGCCAGTAGTCGGACTAGCGGGATGCAAGAGACCCAGTACTTC CASSRTSGMQETQYF
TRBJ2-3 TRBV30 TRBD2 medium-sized TGTGCCTGGAGCGGGACTAGCCAGGATACGCAGTATTTT CAWSGTSQDTQYF